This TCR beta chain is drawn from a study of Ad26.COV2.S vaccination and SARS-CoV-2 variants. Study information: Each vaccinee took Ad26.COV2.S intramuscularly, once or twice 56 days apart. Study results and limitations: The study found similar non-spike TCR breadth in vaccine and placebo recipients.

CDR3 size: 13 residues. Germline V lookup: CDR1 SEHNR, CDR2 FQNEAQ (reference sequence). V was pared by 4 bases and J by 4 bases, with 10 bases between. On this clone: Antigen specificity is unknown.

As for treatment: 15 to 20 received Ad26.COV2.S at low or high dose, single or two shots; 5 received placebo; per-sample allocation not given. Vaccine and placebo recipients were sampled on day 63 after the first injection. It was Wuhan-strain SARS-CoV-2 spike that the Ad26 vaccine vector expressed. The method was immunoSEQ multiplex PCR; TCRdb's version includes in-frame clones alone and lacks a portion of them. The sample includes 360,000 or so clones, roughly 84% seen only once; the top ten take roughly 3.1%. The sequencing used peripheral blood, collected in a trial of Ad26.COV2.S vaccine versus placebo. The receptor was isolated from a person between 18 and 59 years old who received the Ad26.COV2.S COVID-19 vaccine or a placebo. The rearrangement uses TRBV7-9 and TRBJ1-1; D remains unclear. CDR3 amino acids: CASSYREPTEAFF. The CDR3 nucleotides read TGTGCCAGCAGCTACCGGGAACCCACTGAAGCTTTCTTT.